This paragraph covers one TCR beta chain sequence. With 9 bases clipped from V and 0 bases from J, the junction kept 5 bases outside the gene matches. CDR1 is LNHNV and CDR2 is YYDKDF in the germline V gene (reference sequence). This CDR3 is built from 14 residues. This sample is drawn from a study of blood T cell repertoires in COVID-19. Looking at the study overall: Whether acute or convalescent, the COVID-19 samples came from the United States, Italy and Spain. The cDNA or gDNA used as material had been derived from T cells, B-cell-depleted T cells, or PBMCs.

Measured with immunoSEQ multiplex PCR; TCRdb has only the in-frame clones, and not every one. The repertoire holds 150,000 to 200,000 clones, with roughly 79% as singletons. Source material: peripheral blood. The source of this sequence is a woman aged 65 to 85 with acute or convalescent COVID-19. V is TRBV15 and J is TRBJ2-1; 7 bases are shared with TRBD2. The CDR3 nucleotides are TGTGCCACTGGAGCGGGGAACTCCTACAATGAGCAGTTCTTC. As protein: CATGAGNSYNEQFF.